This T cell receptor (beta chain) is from a study of blood T cell repertoires in COVID-19. Across the whole study: COVID-19 samples, acute and convalescent, were from the United States, Italy and Spain.

Per the germline V gene, CDR1 is SGDLS and CDR2 is YYNGEE. V shed 3 bases and J shed 3 bases, with 12 bases lying between them. CDR3 size: 14 residues. Per the authors' pipeline: Reference gene primer amplification in the assay estimated nucleated cell counts. Method: immunoSEQ multiplex PCR; TCRdb's copy keeps in-frame clones and lacks some. V, J and clone size derive from that table, while D and trimming were established from the DNA sequence. The sample contains roughly 330,000 clones, more than 80% of which appear only once. The source of this sequence is a man aged 18 to 30 who had recovered from COVID-19. V and J are TRBV9 and TRBJ1-1; possible D gene TRBD1, 6 bases. The sequenced material came from peripheral blood. The CDR3 region is CASSGQGQYTEAFF. The DNA for the CDR3 is TGTGCCAGCAGCGGTCAGGGACAATACACTGAAGCTTTCTTT.